The T cell receptor beta chain under discussion was sequenced for a study of cytomegalovirus exposure and HLA in healthy donors. This CDR3 has 13 amino acids. CDR1 is MNHEY, CDR2 SMNVEV, per germline (reference sequence). The junction had 1 base not matched to a gene; V was cut back by 2 bases and J by 6 bases. It was with 60 Vbeta and 13 Jbeta primers that the PCR ran. Method: immunoSEQ multiplex PCR; TCRdb's copy keeps in-frame clones and lacks some. The profile shows 150,000 or so clones, more than 75% of them singletons. This TCR derives from a man aged 50 to 59 in good health and CMV-seronegative. Input material: PBMCs. The chain links TRBV27 to TRBJ1-1, with 9 bases lining up with TRBD1. This CDR3 is CASSLTGGPEAFF. The DNA for the CDR3 is TGTGCCAGCAGTTTAACAGGGGGCCCTGAAGCTTTCTTT.